The source of this T cell receptor (beta chain) is a study of vaccination effects on CD4 cells after COVID-19. Study overall: Post-vaccine sampling occurred a median 72 days after the second dose.

This CDR3 is 17 amino acids long. Looked up from germline, CDR1 is SGHKS and CDR2 is YYEKEE (reference sequence). The V end was cut by 1 base, the J end by 1 base, with 12 bases between. Having been cultured for roughly 9 days, the cells underwent CD4+ T cell isolation. All participants had two doses of either the BNT162b2 or mRNA-1273 vaccine. Researchers swapped half the medium for IL-2 medium on both days 3 and 7. The study's findings and limits: Marked clonal contraction was seen in infection- and vaccine-induced clones late after vaccination. Healthy vaccinees' vaccine-induced clones included only 1 of 255 that recognized common cold coronaviruses.

For this clone: The antigen is unknown.

TCRdb's table, derived via immunoSEQ multiplex PCR, lists solely in-frame clones and lacks some. The repertoire holds fewer than 75,000 clones, with nearly 80% as singletons. Here the sequenced sample was CD4+ T cells from PBMCs cultured without peptide, taken after COVID-19 vaccination. The clonotype comes from a human donor who received a COVID-19 vaccine. This rearrangement joins TRBV5-5 to TRBJ2-6, with TRBD1 as a possible D gene (8 bases). CDR3 sequence: CASSLTGGGSGANVLTF. The CDR3 nucleotides read TGTGCCAGCAGCTTGACAGGGGGGGGATCTGGGGCCAACGTCCTGACTTTC.